Sequencing of this T cell receptor (beta chain) was carried out in a study of T cells in Graves' hyperthyroidism and ophthalmopathy. Regarding the study as a whole: Most clonotypes expanded in the thyroid (above 0.001) were also present in blood.

It was RNA transcripts that yielded the amplified TCR beta CDR3 regions. The TCR CDR3 was amplified in a first-round RT-PCR using the HTBI primer set. TCRdb redid the calling of the multiplex PCR reads with MiXCR, one entry per CDR3 protein. The profile shows roughly 110,000 distinct CDR3 sequences, 15% to 20% of them singletons. For the diagnoses, clinical symptoms, serum thyroxine and TRAb, thyroid ultrasound and orbital computed tomography were used. The CDR3 consists of 13 residues. Germline V gives CDR1 DFQATT, CDR2 SNEGSKA (reference sequence). Trimming removed 5 bases at V and 7 bases at J, with 15 bases between. The sample holds many counts of this clonotype. Its specificity is not known.

Sequenced input: blood. This TCR was sampled from a woman aged 50 to 65 with Graves' hyperthyroidism. This chain connects TRBV20-1 to TRBJ2-4; D is possibly TRBD2 (5 bases). The CDR3 bases are TGCAGTGCTCTTCTATCCAGCGGTAACATTCAGTACTTC. Residues: CSALLSSGNIQYF.